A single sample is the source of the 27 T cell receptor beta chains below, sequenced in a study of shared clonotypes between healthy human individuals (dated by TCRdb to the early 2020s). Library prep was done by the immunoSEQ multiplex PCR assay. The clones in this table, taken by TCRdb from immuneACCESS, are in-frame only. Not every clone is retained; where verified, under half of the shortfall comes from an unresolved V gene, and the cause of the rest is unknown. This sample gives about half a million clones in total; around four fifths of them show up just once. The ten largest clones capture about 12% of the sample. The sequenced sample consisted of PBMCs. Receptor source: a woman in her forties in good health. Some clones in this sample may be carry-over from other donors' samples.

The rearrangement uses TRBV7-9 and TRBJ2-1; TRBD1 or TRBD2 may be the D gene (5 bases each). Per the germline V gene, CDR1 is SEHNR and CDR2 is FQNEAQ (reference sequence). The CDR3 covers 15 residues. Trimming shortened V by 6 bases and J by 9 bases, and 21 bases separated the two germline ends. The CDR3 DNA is TGTGCCAGCAGTTTCGGAGACGGGACGACCATTGAGCAGTTCTTC. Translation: CASSFGDGTTIEQFF.

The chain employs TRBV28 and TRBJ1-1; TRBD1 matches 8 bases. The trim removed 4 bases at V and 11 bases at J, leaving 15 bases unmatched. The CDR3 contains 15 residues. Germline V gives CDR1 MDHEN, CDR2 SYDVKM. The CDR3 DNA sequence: TGTGCCAGCAGTTCAGCGAGGTGGACAGGGAGAGTGGCTTTCTTT. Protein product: CASSSARWTGRVAFF. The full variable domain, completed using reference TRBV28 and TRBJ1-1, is DVKVTQSSRYLVKRTGEKVFLECVQDMDHENMFWYRQDPGLGLRLIYFSYDVKMKEKGDIPEGYSVSREKKERFSLILESASTNQTSMYLCASSSARWTGRVAFFGQGTRLTVV.

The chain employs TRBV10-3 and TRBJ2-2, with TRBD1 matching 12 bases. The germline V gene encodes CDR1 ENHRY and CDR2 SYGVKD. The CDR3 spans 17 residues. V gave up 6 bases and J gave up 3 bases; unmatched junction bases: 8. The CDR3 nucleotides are TGTGCCATCAGGGGCCCTGGGACAGGGGGCTACACCGGGGAGCTGTTTTTT. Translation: CAIRGPGTGGYTGELFF.

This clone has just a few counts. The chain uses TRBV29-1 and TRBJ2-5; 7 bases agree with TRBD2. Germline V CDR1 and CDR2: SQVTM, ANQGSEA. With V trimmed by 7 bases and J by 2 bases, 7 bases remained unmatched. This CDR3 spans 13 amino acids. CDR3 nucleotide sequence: TGCAGCGCAGGCGCGGGGGTACAAGAGACCCAGTACTTC. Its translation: CSAGAGVQETQYF.

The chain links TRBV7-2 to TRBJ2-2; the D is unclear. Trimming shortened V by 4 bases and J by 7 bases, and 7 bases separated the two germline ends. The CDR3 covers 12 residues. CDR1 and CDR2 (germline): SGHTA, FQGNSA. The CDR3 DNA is TGTGCCAGCAGCTCCGCCGGCGGGGAGCTGTTTTTT. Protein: CASSSAGGELFF.

CDR3 DNA sequence: TGTGCCACCAGCAGAGATCGGGGCAGGGGGCCGGATGAGCAGTTCTTC. This codes for CATSRDRGRGPDEQFF. V and J are TRBV15 and TRBJ2-1; TRBD1 agrees at 8 bases. V lost 0 bases to trimming and J lost 8 bases; unmatched junction nucleotides: 9. The CDR3 is 16 amino acids. Germline CDR1 reads LNHNV; CDR2 reads YYDKDF (reference sequence).

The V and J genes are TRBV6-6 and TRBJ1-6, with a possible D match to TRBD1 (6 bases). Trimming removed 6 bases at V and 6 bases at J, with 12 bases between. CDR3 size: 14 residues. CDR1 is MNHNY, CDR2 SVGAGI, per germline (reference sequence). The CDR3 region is CASRGGAFNSPLHF. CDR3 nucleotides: TGTGCCAGCAGAGGGGGGGCGTTTAATTCACCCCTCCACTTT.

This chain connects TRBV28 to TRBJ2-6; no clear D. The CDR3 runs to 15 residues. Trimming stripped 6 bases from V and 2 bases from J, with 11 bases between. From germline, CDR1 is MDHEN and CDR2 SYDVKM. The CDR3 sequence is CASSPLEAGANVLTF. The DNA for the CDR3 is TGTGCCAGCAGCCCCCTTGAGGCTGGGGCCAACGTCCTGACTTTC.

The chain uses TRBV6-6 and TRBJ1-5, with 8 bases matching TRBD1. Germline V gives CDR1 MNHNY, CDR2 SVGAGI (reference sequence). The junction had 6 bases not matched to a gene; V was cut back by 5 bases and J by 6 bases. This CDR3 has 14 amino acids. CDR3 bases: TGTGCCAGCAGTCAAGACAGGGGAGGTCAGCCCCAGCATTTT. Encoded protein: CASSQDRGGQPQHF.

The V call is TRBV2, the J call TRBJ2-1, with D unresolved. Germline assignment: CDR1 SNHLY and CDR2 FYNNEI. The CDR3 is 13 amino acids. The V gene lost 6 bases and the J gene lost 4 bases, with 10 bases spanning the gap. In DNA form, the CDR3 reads TGTGCCAGCAGCGGCGTGCAGTACAATGAGCAGTTCTTC. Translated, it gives CASSGVQYNEQFF.

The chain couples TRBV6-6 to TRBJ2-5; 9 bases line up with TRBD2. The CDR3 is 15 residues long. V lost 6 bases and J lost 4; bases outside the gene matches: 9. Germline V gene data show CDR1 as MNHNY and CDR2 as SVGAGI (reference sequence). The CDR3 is CASSREASGAETQYF. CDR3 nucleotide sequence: TGTGCCAGCAGCCGGGAGGCTAGCGGGGCAGAGACCCAGTACTTC.

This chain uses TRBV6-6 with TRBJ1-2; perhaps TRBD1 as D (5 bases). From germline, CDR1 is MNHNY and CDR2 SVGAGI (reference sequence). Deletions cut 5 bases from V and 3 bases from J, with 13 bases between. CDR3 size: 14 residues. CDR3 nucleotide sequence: TGTGCCAGCAGTCTAGGGGACGGATACTATGGCTACACCTTC. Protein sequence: CASSLGDGYYGYTF.

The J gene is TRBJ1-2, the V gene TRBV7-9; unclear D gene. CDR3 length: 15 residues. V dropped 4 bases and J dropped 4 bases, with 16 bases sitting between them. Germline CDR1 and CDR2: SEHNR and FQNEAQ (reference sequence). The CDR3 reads CASSSDIVLGYGYTF. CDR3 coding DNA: TGTGCCAGCAGCTCCGACATAGTTTTGGGCTATGGCTACACCTTC.

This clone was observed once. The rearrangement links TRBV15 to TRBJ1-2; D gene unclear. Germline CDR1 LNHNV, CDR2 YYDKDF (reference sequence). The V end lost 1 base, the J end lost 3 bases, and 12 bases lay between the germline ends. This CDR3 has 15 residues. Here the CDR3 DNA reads TGTGCCACCAGCAGAGTTCCAGCAGTAGACTATGGCTACACCTTC. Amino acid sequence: CATSRVPAVDYGYTF.

CDR3 nucleotides: TGTGCCAGCTCACCACAAACTAATAGGGGGACTTTCTACACCTTC. It encodes CASSPQTNRGTFYTF. J is TRBJ1-2 and V is TRBV18; weak D call: TRBD1 (6 bases). V lost 1 base and J lost 10, with 19 bases in between. Germline V gives CDR1 KGHSH, CDR2 LQKENI. The CDR3 is made up of 15 amino acids.

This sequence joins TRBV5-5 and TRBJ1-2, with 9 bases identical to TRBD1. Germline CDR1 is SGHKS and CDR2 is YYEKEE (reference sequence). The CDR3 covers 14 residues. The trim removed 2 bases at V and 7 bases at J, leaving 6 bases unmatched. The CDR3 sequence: CASSFPTGGRGYTF. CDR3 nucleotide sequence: TGTGCCAGCAGCTTCCCGACAGGGGGTCGTGGCTACACCTTC.

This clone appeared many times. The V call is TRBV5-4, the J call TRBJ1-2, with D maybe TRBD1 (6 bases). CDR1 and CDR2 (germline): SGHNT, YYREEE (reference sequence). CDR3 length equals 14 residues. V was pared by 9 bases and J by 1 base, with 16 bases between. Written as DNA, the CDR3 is TGTGCCATCCGTAGGCCAGGGGTTAACTATGGCTACACCTTC. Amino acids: CAIRRPGVNYGYTF. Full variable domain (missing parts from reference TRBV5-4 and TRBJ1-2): ETGVTQSPTHLIKTRGQQVTLRCSSQSGHNTVSWYQQALGQGPQFIFQYYREEENGRGNFPPRFSGLQFPNYSSELNVNALELDDSALYLCAIRRPGVNYGYTFGSGTRLTVV.

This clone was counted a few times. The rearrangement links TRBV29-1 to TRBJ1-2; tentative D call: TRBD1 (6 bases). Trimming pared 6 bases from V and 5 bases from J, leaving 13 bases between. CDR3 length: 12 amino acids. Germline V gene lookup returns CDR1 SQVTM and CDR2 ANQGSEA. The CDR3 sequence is CSVTGTTYGYTF. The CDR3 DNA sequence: TGCAGCGTGACCGGGACAACTTATGGCTACACCTTC.

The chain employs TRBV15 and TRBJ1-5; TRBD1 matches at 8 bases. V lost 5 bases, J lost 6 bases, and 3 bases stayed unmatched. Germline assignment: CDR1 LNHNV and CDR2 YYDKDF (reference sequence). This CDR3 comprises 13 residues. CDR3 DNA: TGTGCCACCAGCCCCGACAGGGGTCAGCCCCAGCATTTT. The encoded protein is CATSPDRGQPQHF.

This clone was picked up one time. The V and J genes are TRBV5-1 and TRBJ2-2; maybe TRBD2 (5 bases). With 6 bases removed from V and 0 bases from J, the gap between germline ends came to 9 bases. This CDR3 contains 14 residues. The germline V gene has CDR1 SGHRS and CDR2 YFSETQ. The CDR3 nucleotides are TGCGCCAGCATGGCGGGCGCGAACACCGGGGAGCTGTTTTTT. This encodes CASMAGANTGELFF.

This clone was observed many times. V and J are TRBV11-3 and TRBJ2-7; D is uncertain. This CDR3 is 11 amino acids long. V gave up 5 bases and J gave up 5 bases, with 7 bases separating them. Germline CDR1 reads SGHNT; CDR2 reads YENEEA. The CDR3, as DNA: TGTGCCAGCAGCGGAAAGGACGAGCAGTACTTC. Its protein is CASSGKDEQYF.

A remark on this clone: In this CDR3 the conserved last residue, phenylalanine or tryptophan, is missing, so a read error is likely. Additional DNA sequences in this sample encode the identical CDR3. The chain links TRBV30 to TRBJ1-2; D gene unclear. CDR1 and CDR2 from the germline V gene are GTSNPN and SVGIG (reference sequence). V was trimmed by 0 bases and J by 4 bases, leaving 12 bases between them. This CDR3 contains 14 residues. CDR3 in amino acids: CAWSVGPSFYGYTL. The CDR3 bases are TGTGCCTGGAGTGTCGGGCCTTCCTTCTATGGCTACACCCTT.

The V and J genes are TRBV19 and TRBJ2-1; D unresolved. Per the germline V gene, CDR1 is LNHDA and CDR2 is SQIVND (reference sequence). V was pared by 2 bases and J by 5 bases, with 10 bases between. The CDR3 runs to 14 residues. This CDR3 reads CASSIPYLDNEQFF. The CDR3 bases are TGTGCCAGTAGTATACCTTACCTGGACAATGAGCAGTTCTTC.

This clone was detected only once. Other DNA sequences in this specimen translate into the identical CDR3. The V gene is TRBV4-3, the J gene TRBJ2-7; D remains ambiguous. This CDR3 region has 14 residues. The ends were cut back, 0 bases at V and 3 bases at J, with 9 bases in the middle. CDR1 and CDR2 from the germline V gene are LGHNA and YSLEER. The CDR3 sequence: CASSQELGYYEQYF. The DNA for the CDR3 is TGCGCCAGCAGCCAAGAGCTAGGGTACTACGAGCAGTACTTC.

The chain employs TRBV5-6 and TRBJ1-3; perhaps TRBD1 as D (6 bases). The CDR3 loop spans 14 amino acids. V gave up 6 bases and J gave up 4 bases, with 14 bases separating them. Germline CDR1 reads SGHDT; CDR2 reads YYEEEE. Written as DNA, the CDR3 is TGTGCCAGCATGCACAGGGATCCGGGAAACACCATATATTTT. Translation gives CASMHRDPGNTIYF.

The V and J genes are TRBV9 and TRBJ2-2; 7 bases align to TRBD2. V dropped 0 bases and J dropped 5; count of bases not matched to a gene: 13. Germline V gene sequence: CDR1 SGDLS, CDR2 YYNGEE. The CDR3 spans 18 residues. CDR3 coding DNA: TGTGCCAGCAGCGTAGGAATCTCCGGGAGGACGGGAACCGGGGAGCTGTTTTTT. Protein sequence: CASSVGISGRTGTGELFF.

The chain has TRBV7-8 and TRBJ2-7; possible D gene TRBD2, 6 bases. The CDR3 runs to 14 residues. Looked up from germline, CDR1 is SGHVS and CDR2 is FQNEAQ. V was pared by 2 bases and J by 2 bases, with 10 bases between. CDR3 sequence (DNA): TGTGCCAGCAGCTTATCTCCGGGGGCCTACGAGCAGTACTTC. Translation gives CASSLSPGAYEQYF.